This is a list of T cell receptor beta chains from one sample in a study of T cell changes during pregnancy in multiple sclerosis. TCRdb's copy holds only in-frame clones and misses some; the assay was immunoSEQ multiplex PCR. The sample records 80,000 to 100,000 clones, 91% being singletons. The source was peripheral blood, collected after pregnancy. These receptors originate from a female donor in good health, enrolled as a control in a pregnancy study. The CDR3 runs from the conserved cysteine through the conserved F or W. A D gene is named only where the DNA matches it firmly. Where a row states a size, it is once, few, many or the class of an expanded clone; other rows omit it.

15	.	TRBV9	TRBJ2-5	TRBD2	TGTGCCAGCAGCGTATGGGAGCGGGGACAAGAGACCCAGTACTTC	CASSVWERGQETQYF
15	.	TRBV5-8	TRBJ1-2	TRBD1	TGTGCCAGCAGCTTGGCCATAAGGACAGGGTATGGCTACACCTTC	CASSLAIRTGYGYTF
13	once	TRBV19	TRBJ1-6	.	TGTGCCAGTAGTACCCCAGGGGCGTCACCCCTCCACTTT	CASSTPGASPLHF
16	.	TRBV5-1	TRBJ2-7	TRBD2	TGCGCCAGCAGCTTGGATAGCGGGGGGGCCTCCTACGAGCAGTACTTC	CASSLDSGGASYEQYF
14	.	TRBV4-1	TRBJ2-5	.	TGCGCCAGCAGCCAAGGGTACAGCCAAGAGACCCAGTACTTC	CASSQGYSQETQYF
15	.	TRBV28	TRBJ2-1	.	TGTGCCAGCAGTTTTCCGGGAGCCAACTACAATGAGCAGTTCTTC	CASSFPGANYNEQFF
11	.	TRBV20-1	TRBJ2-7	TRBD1	TGCAGTGTCCCAGGGGGCTACGAGCAGTACTTC	CSVPGGYEQYF
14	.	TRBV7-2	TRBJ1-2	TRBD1	TGTGCCAGCAGTCAGGGGGGCGCTCTCTATGGCTACACCTTC	CASSQGGALYGYTF
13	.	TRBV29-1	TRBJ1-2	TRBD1	TGCAGCGTTGAGGGCAGGGGGCGCGGGGGCTACACCTTC	CSVEGRGRGGYTF
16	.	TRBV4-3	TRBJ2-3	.	TGCGCCAGCAGCCAATGGGGGGTTACTAGCACAGATACGCAGTATTTT	CASSQWGVTSTDTQYF
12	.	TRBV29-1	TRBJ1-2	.	TGCAGCGTTGACCATACAGGGAACGGCTACACCTTC	CSVDHTGNGYTF
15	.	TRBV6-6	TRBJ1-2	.	TGTGCCAGCAGTTACCTGGCAGGAGCGGGGTATGGCTACACCTTC	CASSYLAGAGYGYTF
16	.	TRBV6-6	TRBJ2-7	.	TGTGCCAGCAGTTACTCTCGAAGTGCGGGCACCTACGAGCAGTACTTC	CASSYSRSAGTYEQYF
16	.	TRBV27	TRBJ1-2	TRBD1	TGTGCCAGCAGTTTATCGAATACAGGGGGGAATAATGGCTACACCTTC	CASSLSNTGGNNGYTF
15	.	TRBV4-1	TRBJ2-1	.	TGCGCCAGCAGCCCTGACGAGGGGACACCCAATGAGCAGTTCTTC	CASSPDEGTPNEQFF
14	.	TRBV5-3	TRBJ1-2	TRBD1	TGCGCCAGCAGCCAACATAACAGGGGAGATGGCTACACCTTC	CASSQHNRGDGYTF
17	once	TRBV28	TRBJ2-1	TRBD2	TGTGCCAGCAGTTCCCCCCCGACTAGCGGGGGGACCTATGAGCAGTTCTTC	CASSSPPTSGGTYEQFF
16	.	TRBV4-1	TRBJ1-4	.	TGCGCCAGCAGCCTAACACCGGGGTTTGATAATGAAAAACTGTTTTTT	CASSLTPGFDNEKLFF
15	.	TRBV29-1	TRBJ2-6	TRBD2	TGCAGCGCTAGACTAGCGGCGGGTGGGGCCAACGTCCTGACTTTC	CSARLAAGGANVLTF
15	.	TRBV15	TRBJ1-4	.	TGTGCCACCAGCAGAGTACCGGGAACTAATGAAAAACTGTTTTTT	CATSRVPGTNEKLFF
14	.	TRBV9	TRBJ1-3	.	TGTGCCAGCAGCGTAGACAGCTCTGGAAACACCATATATTTT	CASSVDSSGNTIYF
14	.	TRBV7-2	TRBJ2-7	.	TGTGCCAGCAGCTCCAGACTAGAGCGGGCCGAGCAGTACTTC	CASSSRLERAEQYF
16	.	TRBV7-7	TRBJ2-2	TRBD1	TGTGCTAGCAGCCCTAACGCAGGGGGGAACACCGGGGAGCTGTTTTTT	CASSPNAGGNTGELFF
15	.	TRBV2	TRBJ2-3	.	TGTGCCAGCAGTGTACAGGGAGGGGGCACAGATACGCAGTATTTT	CASSVQGGGTDTQYF
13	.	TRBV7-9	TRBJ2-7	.	TGTGCCAGCAGCTTCCCGGAGGGCCACGAGCAGTACTTC	CASSFPEGHEQYF
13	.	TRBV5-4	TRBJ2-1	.	TGTGCCAGCAGCTCCAGGGGATACAATGAGCAGTTCTTC	CASSSRGYNEQFF
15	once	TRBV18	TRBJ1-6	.	TGTGCCAGCTCGGAAGTTCTTCAGGGAAATTCACCCCTCCACTTT	CASSEVLQGNSPLHF
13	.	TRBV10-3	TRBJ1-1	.	TGTGCCATCAGTGACAGGGAGGACACTGAAGCTTTCTTT	CAISDREDTEAFF
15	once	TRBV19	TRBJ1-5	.	TGTGCCAGTAGCGTATCTCTCAGGAGCAATCAGCCCCAGCATTTT	CASSVSLRSNQPQHF
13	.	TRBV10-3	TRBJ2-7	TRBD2	TGTGCCATCACATTGGCTAGCGGGGGAGAGCAGTACTTC	CAITLASGGEQYF
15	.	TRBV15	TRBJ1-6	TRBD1	TGTGCCACCAGCAGGGGACAGGGTCGGGAGTCACCCCTCCACTTT	CATSRGQGRESPLHF
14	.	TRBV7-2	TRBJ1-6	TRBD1	TGTGCCAGCAGCCCTGGGACAGCTAATTCACCCCTCCACTTT	CASSPGTANSPLHF
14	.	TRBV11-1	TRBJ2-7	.	TGTGCCAGCAGCTTTGACGGAGACTCCTACGAGCAGTACTTC	CASSFDGDSYEQYF
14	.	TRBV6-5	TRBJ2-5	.	TGTGCCAGCAGTGGCTTTGGGGGCTCGGAGACCCAGTACTTC	CASSGFGGSETQYF
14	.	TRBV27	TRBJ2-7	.	TGTGCCAGCAGTTTCCGGGACAACTCCTACGAGCAGTACTTC	CASSFRDNSYEQYF
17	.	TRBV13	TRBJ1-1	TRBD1	TGTGCCAGCAGCTTAGGAGGAGGGACAGGGGGCTACACTGAAGCTTTCTTT	CASSLGGGTGGYTEAFF
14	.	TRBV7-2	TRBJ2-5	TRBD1	TGTGCCAGCAGCTTAGTGGGACAGGGGGAGACCCAGTACTTC	CASSLVGQGETQYF
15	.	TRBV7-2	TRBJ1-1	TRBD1	TGTGCCAGCAGCTTTGGGGGACAGCCGAACACTGAAGCTTTCTTT	CASSFGGQPNTEAFF
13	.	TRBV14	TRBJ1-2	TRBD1	TGTGCCAGCAGCCCAACGGGGACAGGTGGCTACACCTTC	CASSPTGTGGYTF
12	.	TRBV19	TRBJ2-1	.	TGTGCCAGTAGTATAGTTTCAGGGGTAAGGTTCTTC	CASSIVSGVRFF
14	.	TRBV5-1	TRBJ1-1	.	TGCGCCAGCAGCTTGGGCCCGCGGAACACTGAAGCTTTCTTT	CASSLGPRNTEAFF
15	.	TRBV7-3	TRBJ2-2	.	TGTGCCAGCAGCTTACAGGGGAGGAACACCGGGGAGCTGTTTTTT	CASSLQGRNTGELFF
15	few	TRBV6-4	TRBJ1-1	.	TGTGCCAGCAGTGAGCAAACAGGTCCCGGCATAGGGACTTTCTTT	CASSEQTGPGIGTFF